This T cell receptor beta chain was obtained from a study of shared clonotypes between healthy human individuals. As for the study in general: Donors consisted of a couple of women and a few men between 18 and 49.

This clone was detected a few times. The repertoire was sequenced with immunoSEQ multiplex PCR; TCRdb's copy has only in-frame clones and lacks some. The sample has about 670,000 clones; 60% to 80% are singletons. Per the germline V gene, CDR1 is LNHDA and CDR2 is SQIVND (reference sequence). Trimming left V 0 bases short and J 4 bases short, with 2 bases between. There are 12 residues in the CDR3. The sequence was obtained from a woman between 25 and 40 years old in good health. The sequencing sample was made of memory CD4+ T cells sorted from blood. Subset meaning: CD45RA-negative fraction. This chain joins TRBV19 and TRBJ2-3; D gene unclear. CDR3 in amino acids: CASSIDADTQYF. The CDR3 nucleotides read TGTGCCAGTAGTATAGATGCAGATACGCAGTATTTT.